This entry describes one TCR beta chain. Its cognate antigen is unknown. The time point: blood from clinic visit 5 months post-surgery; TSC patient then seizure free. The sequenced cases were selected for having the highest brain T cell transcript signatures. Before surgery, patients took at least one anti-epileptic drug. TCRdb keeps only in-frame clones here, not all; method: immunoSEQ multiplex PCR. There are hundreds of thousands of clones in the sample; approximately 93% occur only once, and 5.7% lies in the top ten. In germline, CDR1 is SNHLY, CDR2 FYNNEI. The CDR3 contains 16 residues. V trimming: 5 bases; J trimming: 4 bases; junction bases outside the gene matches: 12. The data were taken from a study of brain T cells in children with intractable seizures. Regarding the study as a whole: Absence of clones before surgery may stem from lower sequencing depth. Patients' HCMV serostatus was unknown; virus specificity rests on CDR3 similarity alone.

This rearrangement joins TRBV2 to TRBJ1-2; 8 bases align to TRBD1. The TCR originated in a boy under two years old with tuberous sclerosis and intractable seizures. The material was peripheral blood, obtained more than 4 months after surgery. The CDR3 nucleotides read TGTGCCAGCAGTCCGACTGGACAGGGTCAGGGCTATGGCTACACCTTC. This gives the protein CASSPTGQGQGYGYTF.